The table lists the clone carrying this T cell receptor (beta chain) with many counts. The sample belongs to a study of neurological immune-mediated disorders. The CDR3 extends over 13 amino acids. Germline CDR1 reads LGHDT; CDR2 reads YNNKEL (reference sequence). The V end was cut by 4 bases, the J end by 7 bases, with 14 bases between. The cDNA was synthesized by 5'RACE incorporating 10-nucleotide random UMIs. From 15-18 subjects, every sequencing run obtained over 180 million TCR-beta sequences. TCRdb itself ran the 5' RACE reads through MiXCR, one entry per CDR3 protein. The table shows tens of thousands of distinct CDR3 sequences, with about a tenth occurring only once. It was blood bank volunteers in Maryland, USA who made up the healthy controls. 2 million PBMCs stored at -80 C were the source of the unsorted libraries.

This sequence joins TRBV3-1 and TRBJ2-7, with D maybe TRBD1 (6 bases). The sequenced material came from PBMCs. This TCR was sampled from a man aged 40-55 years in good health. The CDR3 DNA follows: TGTGCCAGCAGCCCGGGGACACTTGGGGAGCAGTACTTC. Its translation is CASSPGTLGEQYF.